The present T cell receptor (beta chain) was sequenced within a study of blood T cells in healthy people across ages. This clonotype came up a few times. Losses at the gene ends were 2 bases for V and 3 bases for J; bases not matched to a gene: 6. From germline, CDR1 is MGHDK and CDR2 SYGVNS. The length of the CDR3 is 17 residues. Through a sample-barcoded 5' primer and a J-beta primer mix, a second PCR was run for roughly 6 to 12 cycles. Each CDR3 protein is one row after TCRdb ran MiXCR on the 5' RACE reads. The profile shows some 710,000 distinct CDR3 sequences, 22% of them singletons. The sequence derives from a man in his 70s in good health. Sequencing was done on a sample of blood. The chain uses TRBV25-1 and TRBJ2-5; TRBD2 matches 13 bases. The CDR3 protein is CASSEMGGLAGKETQYF. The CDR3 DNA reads TGTGCCAGCAGTGAAATGGGGGGACTAGCGGGAAAAGAGACCCAGTACTTC.